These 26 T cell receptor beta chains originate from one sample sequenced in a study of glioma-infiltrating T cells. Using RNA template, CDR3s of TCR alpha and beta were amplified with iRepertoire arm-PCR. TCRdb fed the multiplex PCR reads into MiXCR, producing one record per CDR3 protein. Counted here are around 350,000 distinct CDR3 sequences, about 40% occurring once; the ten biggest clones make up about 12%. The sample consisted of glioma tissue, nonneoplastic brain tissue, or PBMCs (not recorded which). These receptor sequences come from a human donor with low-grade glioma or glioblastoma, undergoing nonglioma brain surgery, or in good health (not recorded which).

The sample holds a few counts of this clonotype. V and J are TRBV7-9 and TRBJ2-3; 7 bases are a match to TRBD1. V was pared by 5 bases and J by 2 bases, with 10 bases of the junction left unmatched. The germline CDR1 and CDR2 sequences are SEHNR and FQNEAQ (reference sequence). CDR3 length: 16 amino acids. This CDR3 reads CASSPGQLSPTDTQYF. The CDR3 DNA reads TGTGCCAGCAGCCCGGGACAGCTCTCACCCACAGATACGCAGTATTTT.

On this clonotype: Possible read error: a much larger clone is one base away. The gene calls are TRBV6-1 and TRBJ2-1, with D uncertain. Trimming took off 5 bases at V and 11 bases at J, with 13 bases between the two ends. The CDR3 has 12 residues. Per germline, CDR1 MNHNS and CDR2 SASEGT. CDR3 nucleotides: TGTGCCAGCAGTACCCTCTCTAGGCAGCAGTTCTTC. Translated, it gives CASSTLSRQQFF.

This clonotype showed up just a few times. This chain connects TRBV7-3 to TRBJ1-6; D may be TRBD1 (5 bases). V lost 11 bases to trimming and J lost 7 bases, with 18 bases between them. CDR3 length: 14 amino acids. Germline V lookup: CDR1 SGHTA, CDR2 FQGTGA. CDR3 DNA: TGTGCCGCTCAGGCCTCGGGGACCAATTCACCCCTCCACTTT. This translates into CAAQASGTNSPLHF. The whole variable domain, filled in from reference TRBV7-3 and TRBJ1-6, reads GAGVSQTPSNKVTEKGKYVELRCDPISGHTALYWYRQSLGQGPEFLIYFQGTGAADDSGLPNDRFFAVRPEGSVSTLKIQRTERGDSAVYLCAAQASGTNSPLHFGNGTRLTVT.

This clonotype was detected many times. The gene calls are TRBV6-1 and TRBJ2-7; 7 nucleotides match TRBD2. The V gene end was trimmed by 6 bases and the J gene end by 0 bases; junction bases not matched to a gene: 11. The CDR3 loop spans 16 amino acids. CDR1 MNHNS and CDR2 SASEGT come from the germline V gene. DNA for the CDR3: TGTGCCAGCAGACACCTCAGGCGGGAGAACTCCTACGAGCAGTACTTC. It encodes CASRHLRRENSYEQYF.

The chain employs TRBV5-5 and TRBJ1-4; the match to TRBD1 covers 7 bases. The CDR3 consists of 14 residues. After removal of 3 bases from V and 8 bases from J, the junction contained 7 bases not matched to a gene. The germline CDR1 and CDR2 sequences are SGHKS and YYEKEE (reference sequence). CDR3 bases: TGTGCCAGCAGCTCGACAGGGAGTAGGGAAAAACTGTTTTTT. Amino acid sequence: CASSSTGSREKLFF. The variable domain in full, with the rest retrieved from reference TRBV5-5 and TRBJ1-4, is DAGVTQSPTHLIKTRGQQVTLRCSPISGHKSVSWYQQVLGQGPQFIFQYYEKEERGRGNFPDRFSARQFPNYSSELNVNALLLGDSALYLCASSSTGSREKLFFGSGTQLSVL.

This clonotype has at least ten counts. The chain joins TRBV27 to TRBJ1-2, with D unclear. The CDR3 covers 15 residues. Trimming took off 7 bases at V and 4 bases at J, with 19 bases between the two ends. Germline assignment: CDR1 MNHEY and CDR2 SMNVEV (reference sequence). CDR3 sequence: CASMGGKGILYGYTF. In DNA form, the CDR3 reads TGTGCCAGCATGGGAGGGAAAGGGATCCTCTATGGCTACACCTTC.

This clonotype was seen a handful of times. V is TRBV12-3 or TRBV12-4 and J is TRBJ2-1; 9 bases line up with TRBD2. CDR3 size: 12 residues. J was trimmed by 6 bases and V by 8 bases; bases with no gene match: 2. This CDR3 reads CASAAGGNEQFF. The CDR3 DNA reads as TGTGCCAGCGCAGCGGGGGGCAATGAGCAGTTCTTC.

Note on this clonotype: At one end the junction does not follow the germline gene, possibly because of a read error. CDR3 nucleotide sequence: TGTGCCAGCAGTGAACCCGGGGGGCAGGAGCTCACCTACAAGCAGTACTTC. Its protein is CASSEPGGQELTYKQYF. This chain joins TRBV2 and TRBJ2-7; D might be TRBD2 (7 bases). The germline V gene has CDR1 SNHLY and CDR2 FYNNEI. The CDR3 has 17 amino acids. The complete variable domain, with remaining parts taken from reference TRBV2 and TRBJ2-7, reads EPEVTQTPSHQVTQMGQEVILRCVPISNHLYFYWYRQILGQKVEFLVSFYNNEISEKSEIFDDQFSVERPDGSNFTLKIRSTKLEDSAMYFCASSEPGGQELTYKQYFGPGTRLTVT.

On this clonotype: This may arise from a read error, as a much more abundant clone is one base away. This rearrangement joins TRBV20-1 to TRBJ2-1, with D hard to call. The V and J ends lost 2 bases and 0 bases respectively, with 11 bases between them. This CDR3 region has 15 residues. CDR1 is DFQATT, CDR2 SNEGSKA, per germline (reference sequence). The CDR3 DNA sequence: TGCAGTGCTAGAACTACATGGGTCTCCTACAATGAGCAGTTCTTC. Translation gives CSARTTWVSYNEQFF.

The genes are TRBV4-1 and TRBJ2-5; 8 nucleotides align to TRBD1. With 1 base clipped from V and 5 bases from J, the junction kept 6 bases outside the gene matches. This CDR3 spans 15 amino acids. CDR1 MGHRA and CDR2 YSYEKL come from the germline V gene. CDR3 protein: CASSQGQGNVETQYF. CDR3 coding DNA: TGCGCCAGCAGCCAAGGACAGGGGAACGTCGAGACCCAGTACTTC.

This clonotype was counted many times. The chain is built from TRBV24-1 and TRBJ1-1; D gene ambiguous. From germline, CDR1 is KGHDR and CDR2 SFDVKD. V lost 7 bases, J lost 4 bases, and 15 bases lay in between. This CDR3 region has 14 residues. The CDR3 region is CATSRNGEGTEAFF. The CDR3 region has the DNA TGTGCCACCAGCCGGAACGGGGAGGGCACTGAAGCTTTCTTT.

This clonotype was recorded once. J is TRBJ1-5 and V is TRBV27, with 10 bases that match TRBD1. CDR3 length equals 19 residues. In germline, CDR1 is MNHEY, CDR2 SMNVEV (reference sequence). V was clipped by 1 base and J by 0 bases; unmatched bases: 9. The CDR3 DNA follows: TGTGCCAGCAGTTTATGGAAGGGACAGGGGTTTGTTAGCAATCAGCCCCAGCATTTT. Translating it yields CASSLWKGQGFVSNQPQHF.

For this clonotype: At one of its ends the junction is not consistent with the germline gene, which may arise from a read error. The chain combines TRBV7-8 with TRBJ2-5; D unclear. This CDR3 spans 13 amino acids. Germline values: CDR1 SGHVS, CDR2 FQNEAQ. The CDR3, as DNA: TGTGCCAGCAGCTCCGACTTGCAAGACACCCAGTACTTC. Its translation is CASSSDLQDTQYF.

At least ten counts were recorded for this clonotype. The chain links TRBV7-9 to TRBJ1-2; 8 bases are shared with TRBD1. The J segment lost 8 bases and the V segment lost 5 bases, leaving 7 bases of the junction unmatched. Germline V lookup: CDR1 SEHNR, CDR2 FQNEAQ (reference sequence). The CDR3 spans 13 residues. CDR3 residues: CASSKGQVGGYTF. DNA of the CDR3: TGTGCCAGCAGCAAGGGACAGGTGGGCGGCTACACCTTC.

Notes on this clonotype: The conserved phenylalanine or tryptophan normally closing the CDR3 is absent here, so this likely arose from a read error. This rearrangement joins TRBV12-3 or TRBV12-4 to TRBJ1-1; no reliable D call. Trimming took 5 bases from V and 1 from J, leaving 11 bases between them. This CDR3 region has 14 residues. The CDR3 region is CASSLTPQNTEAFL. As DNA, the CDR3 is TGTGCCAGCAGTCTGACACCGCAGAACACTGAAGCTTTCCTT.

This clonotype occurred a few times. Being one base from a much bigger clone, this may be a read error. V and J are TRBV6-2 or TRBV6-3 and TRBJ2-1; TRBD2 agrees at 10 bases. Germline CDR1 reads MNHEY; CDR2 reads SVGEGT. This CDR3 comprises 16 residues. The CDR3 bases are TGTGCCAGCAGCTTACTAGCGGGAAGCTCCTACAATGGGCAGTTCTTC. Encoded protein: CASSLLAGSSYNGQFF.

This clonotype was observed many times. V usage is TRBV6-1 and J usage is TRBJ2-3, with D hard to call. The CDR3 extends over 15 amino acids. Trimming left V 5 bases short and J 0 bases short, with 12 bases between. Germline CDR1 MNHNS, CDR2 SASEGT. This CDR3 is CASSLGPPSTDTQYF. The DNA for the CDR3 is TGTGCCAGCAGTTTAGGACCTCCTAGCACAGATACGCAGTATTTT.

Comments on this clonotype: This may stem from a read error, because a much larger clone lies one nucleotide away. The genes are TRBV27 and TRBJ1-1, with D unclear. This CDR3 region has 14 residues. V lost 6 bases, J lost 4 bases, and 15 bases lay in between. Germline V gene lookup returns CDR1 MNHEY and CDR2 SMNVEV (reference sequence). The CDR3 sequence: CASRGLGVATEAFF. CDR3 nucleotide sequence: TGTGCCAGCAGGGGATTAGGTGTGGCCACTGAAGCTTTCTTT.

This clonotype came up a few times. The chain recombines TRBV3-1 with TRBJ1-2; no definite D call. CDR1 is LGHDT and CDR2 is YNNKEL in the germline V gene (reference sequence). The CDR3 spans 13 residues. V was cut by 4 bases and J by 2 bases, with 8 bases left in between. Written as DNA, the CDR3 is TGTGCCAGCAGCCTGACGTCGAACTATGGCTACACCTTC. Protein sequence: CASSLTSNYGYTF. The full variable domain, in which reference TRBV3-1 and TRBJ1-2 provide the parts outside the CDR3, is DTAVSQTPKYLVTQMGNDKSIKCEQNLGHDTMYWYKQDSKKFLKIMFSYNNKELIINETVPNRFSPKSPDKAHLNLHINSLELGDSAVYFCASSLTSNYGYTFGSGTRLTVV.

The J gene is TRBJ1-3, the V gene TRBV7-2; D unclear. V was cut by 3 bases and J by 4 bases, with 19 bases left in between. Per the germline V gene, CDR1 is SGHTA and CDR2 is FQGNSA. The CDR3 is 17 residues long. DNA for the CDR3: TGTGCCAGCAGCTTGTTCGGGTCTTCCTTGGGGGGAAACACCATATATTTT. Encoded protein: CASSLFGSSLGGNTIYF.

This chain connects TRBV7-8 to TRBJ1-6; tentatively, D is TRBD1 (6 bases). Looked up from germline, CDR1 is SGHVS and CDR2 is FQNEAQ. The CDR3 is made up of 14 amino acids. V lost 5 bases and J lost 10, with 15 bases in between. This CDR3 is CASSPRTVWSPLHF. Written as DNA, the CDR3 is TGTGCCAGCAGCCCCAGGACAGTTTGGTCACCCCTCCACTTT.

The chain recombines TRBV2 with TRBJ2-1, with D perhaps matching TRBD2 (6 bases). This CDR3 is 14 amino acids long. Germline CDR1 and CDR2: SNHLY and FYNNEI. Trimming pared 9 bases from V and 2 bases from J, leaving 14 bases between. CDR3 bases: TGTGCCAGGACCTTACGGGAGACCTACAATGAGCAGTTCTTC. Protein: CARTLRETYNEQFF.

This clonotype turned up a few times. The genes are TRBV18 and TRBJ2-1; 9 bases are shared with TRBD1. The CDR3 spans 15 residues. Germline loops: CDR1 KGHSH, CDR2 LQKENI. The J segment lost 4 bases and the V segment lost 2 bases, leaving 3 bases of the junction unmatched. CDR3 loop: CASSPGTGSYNEQFF. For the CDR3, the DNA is TGTGCCAGCTCACCAGGGACAGGGTCATACAATGAGCAGTTCTTC.

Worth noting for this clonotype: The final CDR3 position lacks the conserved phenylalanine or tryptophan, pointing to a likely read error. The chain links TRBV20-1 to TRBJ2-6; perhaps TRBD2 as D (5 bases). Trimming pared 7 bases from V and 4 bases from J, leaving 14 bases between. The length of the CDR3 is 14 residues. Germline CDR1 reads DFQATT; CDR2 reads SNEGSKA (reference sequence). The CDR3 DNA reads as TGCAGTGTGGAACGGGGTAACGGGGCCAACGTCCTGACTTCC. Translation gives CSVERGNGANVLTS.

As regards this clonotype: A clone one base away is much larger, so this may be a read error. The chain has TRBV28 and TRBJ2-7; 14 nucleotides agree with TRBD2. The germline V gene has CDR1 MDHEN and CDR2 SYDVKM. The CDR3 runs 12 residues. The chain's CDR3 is CASREKGLAGDV. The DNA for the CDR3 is TGTGCCAGCAGAGAAAAGGGACTAGCGGGAGACGTC.

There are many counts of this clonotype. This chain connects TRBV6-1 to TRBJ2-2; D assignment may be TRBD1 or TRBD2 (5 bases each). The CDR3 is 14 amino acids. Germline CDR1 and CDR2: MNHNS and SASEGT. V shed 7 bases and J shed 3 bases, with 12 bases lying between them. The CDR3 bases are TGTGCCAGCACTGTCCCGGGGCACACCGGGGAGCTGTTTTTT. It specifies CASTVPGHTGELFF.